These 30 T cell receptor beta chains share one sample of origin, sequenced in a study of molecular identifiers for immune sequencing clone quantification. TCRdb analysed the PCR reads with MiXCR anew, one entry per CDR3 protein. The repertoire consists of 460,000 or so distinct CDR3 sequences, with about a quarter occurring once and the leading ten covering around 0.76%. Specimen: naive CD8+ T cells from blood, with Jurkat cell RNA spiked in. Subset reported: FACS-sorted CD8+CD4-CCR7+CD45RA+ naive T cells. These receptors all come from a human donor in good health. Some libraries in this study had Jurkat cell RNA spiked in.

This clonotype was counted ten times or more. This chain connects TRBV6-2 or TRBV6-3 to TRBJ1-5; D is undetermined. Trimming pared 3 bases from V and 7 bases from J, leaving 10 bases between. Germline CDR1 and CDR2: MNHEY and SVGEGT. The length of the CDR3 is 13 residues. This CDR3 reads CASSYKGGQPQHF. In nucleotides, the CDR3 is TGTGCCAGCAGTTATAAGGGAGGGCAGCCCCAGCATTTT.

A word on this clonotype: With a much larger clone just one base away, this may be a read error. This chain uses TRBV12-3 or TRBV12-4 with TRBJ1-1; D may be TRBD1 (6 bases). CDR3 length equals 13 residues. Here the CDR3 DNA reads TGTGCCAACAGTCGGGACAAAAACACTGAAGCTTTCTTT. It yields the protein CANSRDKNTEAFF.

The chain recombines TRBV28 with TRBJ2-1, with a weak D call TRBD2 (5 bases). The CDR3 has 13 residues. Looked up from germline, CDR1 is MDHEN and CDR2 is SYDVKM. Trimming removed 3 bases from V and 3 bases from J, with 6 bases in between. The chain's CDR3 is CASSFRGYNEQFF. The DNA of the CDR3 is TGTGCCAGCAGTTTCCGGGGCTACAATGAGCAGTTCTTC.

This clonotype was observed at least ten times. This chain joins TRBV20-1 and TRBJ2-3; 9 bases are a match to TRBD2. The ends lost 3 bases at V and 0 bases at J; junction bases unmatched: 4. This CDR3 has 15 amino acids. The V gene's germline CDR1 is DFQATT and CDR2 SNEGSKA (reference sequence). The CDR3 reads CSASRLAESTDTQYF. The CDR3 DNA sequence: TGCAGTGCTAGCAGACTAGCGGAAAGCACAGATACGCAGTATTTT.

The V call is TRBV19, the J call TRBJ1-5; D remains ambiguous. Trimming shortened V by 4 bases and J by 0 bases, and 7 bases separated the two germline ends. The CDR3 is made up of 14 amino acids. Germline V lookup: CDR1 LNHDA, CDR2 SQIVND (reference sequence). CDR3 sequence (DNA): TGTGCCAGTAGTAATAGTTATAGCAATCAGCCCCAGCATTTT. It specifies CASSNSYSNQPQHF.

This clonotype was seen only a few times. The CDR3 DNA reads as TGTGCCAGCAGCTTTTCCCCGTGGGGGAACACTGAAGCTTTCTTT. This gives the protein CASSFSPWGNTEAFF. The chain couples TRBV7-9 to TRBJ1-1; D remains ambiguous. In germline, CDR1 is SEHNR, CDR2 FQNEAQ (reference sequence). Trimming stripped 3 bases from V and 1 base from J, with 12 bases between. The length of the CDR3 is 15 residues. Drawing the rest from reference TRBV7-9 and TRBJ1-1, the complete variable domain is DTGVSQNPRHKITKRGQNVTFRCDPISEHNRLYWYRQTLGQGPEFLTYFQNEAQLEKSRLLSDRFSAERPKGSFSTLEIQRTEQGDSAMYLCASSFSPWGNTEAFFGQGTRLTVV.

This clonotype was recorded many times. The chain carries TRBV7-2 and TRBJ1-3; TRBD1 might be the D (5 bases). The V end lost 5 bases, the J end lost 0 bases, and 14 bases lay between the germline ends. Germline V gene data show CDR1 as SGHTA and CDR2 as FQGNSA. The CDR3 runs to 16 residues. The CDR3: CASSHAGVSSGNTIYF. CDR3 nucleotides: TGTGCCAGCAGCCACGCGGGGGTCAGCTCTGGAAACACCATATATTTT.

Notes on this clonotype: A read error may explain this, as a much larger clone is one base away. The V gene is TRBV6-5, the J gene TRBJ1-1; TRBD1 matches 8 bases. The CDR3 extends over 13 amino acids. Germline values: CDR1 MNHEY, CDR2 SVGAGI. CDR3 DNA: TGTGCCAGCTCCGACAGGGGAAACACTGAAGATTTCTTT. Translation gives CASSDRGNTEDFF.

As concerns this clonotype: Since a much larger clone is just one base distant, this may be a read error. J is TRBJ2-3 and V is TRBV5-3; 11 bases fit TRBD2. Being an ORF, TRBV5-3 has a function that is uncertain. This CDR3 is 14 amino acids long. The DNA for the CDR3 is TGTGTCAGCCGTAGCGGGGGGGCAACAGATACGCAGTATTTT. Encoded protein: CVSRSGGATDTQYF.

Note on this clonotype: Germline is not matched at one junction end, which may reflect a read error. The chain couples TRBV20-1 to TRBJ2-7, with D possibly being TRBD2 (6 bases). The CDR3 runs to 13 residues. Germline V CDR1 and CDR2: DFQATT, SNEGSKA (reference sequence). The DNA for the CDR3 is TGCAGTGCGCAGAGGAGGGAGGCCTACGCGCCGTCCTTC. This sequence encodes CSAQRREAYAPSF.

This clonotype occurred a few times. The chain employs TRBV6-5 and TRBJ2-5, with D possibly matching TRBD2 (6 bases). The CDR3 totals 15 residues. In germline, CDR1 is MNHEY, CDR2 SVGAGI. With 0 bases removed from V and 4 bases from J, the gap between germline ends came to 12 bases. The CDR3 here is CASSYSEGGAETQYF. CDR3 DNA: TGTGCCAGCAGTTACTCCGAGGGCGGGGCAGAGACCCAGTACTTC.

The chain links TRBV5-6 to TRBJ1-5; tentatively, D is TRBD1 (5 bases). Trimming removed 2 bases from V and 6 bases from J, with 15 bases in between. This CDR3 is 15 amino acids long. Germline-derived CDR1 and CDR2 are SGHDT and YYEEEE. In DNA, the CDR3 is TGTGCCAGCAGCTTAGGGGACGGATTTAGTCAGCCCCAGCATTTT. This codes for CASSLGDGFSQPQHF.

This clonotype was seen more than once but under ten times. V usage is TRBV18 and J usage is TRBJ2-7, with D uncertain. V lost 2 bases to trimming and J lost 4 bases, with 6 bases between them. The germline V gene encodes CDR1 KGHSH and CDR2 LQKENI. This CDR3 spans 12 amino acids. CDR3 sequence reads: CASSPSWYEQYF. In nucleotides, the CDR3 is TGTGCCAGCTCACCATCATGGTACGAGCAGTACTTC.

Regarding this clonotype: This may come from a read error, since a much larger clone is one base off. The V call is TRBV7-8, the J call TRBJ2-1; no clear D gene. There are 13 residues in the CDR3. The V and J ends lost 1 base and 10 bases respectively, with 11 bases between them. The V gene's germline CDR1 is SGHVS and CDR2 FQNEAQ. CDR3 amino acids: CASSLDAFKEQFF. In DNA, the CDR3 is TGTGCCAGCAGCTTAGACGCCTTCAAGGAGCAGTTCTTC. The whole variable domain, remainder taken from reference TRBV7-8 and TRBJ2-1, is GAGVSQSPRYKVAKRGQDVALRCDPISGHVSLFWYQQALGQGPEFLTYFQNEAQLDKSGLPSDRFFAERPEGSVSTLKIQRTQQEDSAVYLCASSLDAFKEQFFGPGTRLTVL.

This clonotype has more than one count but fewer than ten. This sequence joins TRBV6-2 or TRBV6-3 and TRBJ2-7; maybe TRBD1 (5 bases). CDR3 length: 17 amino acids. From germline, CDR1 is MNHEY and CDR2 SVGEGT. V was clipped by 2 bases and J by 2 bases, with 19 bases between them. CDR3 amino acids: CASSYPMGQTRPYEQYF. The DNA for the CDR3 is TGTGCCAGCAGTTACCCGATGGGGCAGACCAGACCCTACGAGCAGTACTTC.

The genes are TRBV19 and TRBJ1-1; no reliable D call. There are 14 residues in the CDR3. V lost 5 bases and J 2 bases, leaving 12 bases between the germline ends. Germline V gene data show CDR1 as LNHDA and CDR2 as SQIVND (reference sequence). This CDR3 is CASSSLTYNTEAFF. The CDR3 DNA reads as TGTGCCAGTAGTTCCCTGACATATAACACTGAAGCTTTCTTT.

Remarks on this clonotype: A much larger clone is a single base away; this may be a read error. The J gene is TRBJ1-1, the V gene TRBV5-6; perhaps TRBD1 as D (6 bases). This CDR3 spans 15 amino acids. Per the germline V gene, CDR1 is SGHDT and CDR2 is YYEEEE. Here the CDR3 DNA reads TGTGCCAGCAGCTTGGCCCTTGGCAGGGACACTGAAGCTTCCTTT. Encoded protein: CASSLALGRDTEASF.

The chain recombines TRBV7-8 with TRBJ2-1; 11 nucleotides match TRBD2. The length of the CDR3 is 16 residues. From germline, CDR1 is SGHVS and CDR2 FQNEAQ. V was clipped by 5 bases and J by 6 bases; unmatched bases: 9. Here the CDR3 DNA reads TGTGCCAGCAGCCCCTGGACTAGCGGGCTCCGCAATGAGCAGTTCTTC. Its translation is CASSPWTSGLRNEQFF. The whole variable domain, filled in from reference TRBV7-8 and TRBJ2-1, reads GAGVSQSPRYKVAKRGQDVALRCDPISGHVSLFWYQQALGQGPEFLTYFQNEAQLDKSGLPSDRFFAERPEGSVSTLKIQRTQQEDSAVYLCASSPWTSGLRNEQFFGPGTRLTVL.

This clonotype was seen a single time. A much larger clonotype is one base distant, so this may be a read error. V and J are TRBV6-6 and TRBJ1-1; D not certain. Trimming pared 4 bases from V and 5 bases from J, leaving 11 bases between. CDR3 length: 13 residues. Germline values: CDR1 MNHNY, CDR2 SVGAGI (reference sequence). Here the CDR3 DNA reads TGTGCCAGCAGTTGCTCGAGTCAGACTGAAGCTTTCTTT. As protein: CASSCSSQTEAFF.

The chain couples TRBV28 to TRBJ2-7; D is unresolved. CDR1 is MDHEN and CDR2 is SYDVKM in the germline V gene. Trimming pared 4 bases from V and 1 base from J, leaving 14 bases between. CDR3 length: 15 amino acids. Here the CDR3 reads CASSYPATTSYEQYF. For the CDR3, the DNA is TGTGCCAGCAGTTACCCGGCTACTACATCCTACGAGCAGTACTTC.

This rearrangement joins TRBV6-6 to TRBJ2-7; 7 bases fit TRBD1. CDR1 is MNHNY and CDR2 is SVGAGI in the germline V gene (reference sequence). The ends lost 5 bases at V and 3 bases at J; junction bases unmatched: 10. The CDR3 covers 15 residues. CDR3 sequence reads: CASSPARQGGYEQYF. Here the CDR3 DNA reads TGTGCCAGCAGTCCCGCCAGACAGGGTGGCTACGAGCAGTACTTC.

The chain joins TRBV13 to TRBJ1-1; D is unclear. Germline-derived CDR1 and CDR2 are PRHDT and FYEKMQ (reference sequence). Trimming took 8 bases from V and 1 from J, leaving 14 bases between them. This CDR3 is built from 14 residues. The CDR3 loop is CASSQSIGNTEAFF. Written as DNA, the CDR3 is TGTGCCAGCTCACAGAGTATCGGGAACACTGAAGCTTTCTTT.

This CDR3 reads CASSYGQGDYEAFF. In DNA, the CDR3 is TGCGCCAGCAGCTATGGACAGGGGGATTATGAAGCTTTCTTT. The gene calls are TRBV4-3 and TRBJ1-1; 10 bases agree with TRBD1. Germline V gives CDR1 LGHNA, CDR2 YSLEER. The CDR3 runs to 14 residues. Unmatched junction bases numbered 7, after V lost 5 bases and J lost 7 bases.

CDR3 in DNA: TGCGCCAGCAGGAAACCCGGGGGGGAGGACTACGAGCAGTACTTC. Amino acid sequence: CASRKPGGEDYEQYF. The chain employs TRBV5-1 and TRBJ2-7; the match to TRBD2 covers 8 bases. CDR3 length: 15 residues. V gave up 5 bases and J gave up 3 bases; unmatched junction bases: 10. Germline V gene lookup returns CDR1 SGHRS and CDR2 YFSETQ.

In its sample, this clonotype was seen a few times. Germline is not matched at one junction end, which may reflect a read error. The chain uses TRBV7-7 and TRBJ2-5, with 9 bases identical to TRBD2. CDR3 length: 16 residues. From germline, CDR1 is SSHAT and CDR2 FNYEAQ (reference sequence). The CDR3 DNA follows: TGTGCTAGCAGCCCCCGACTAGCGGCGATTCAAGAGACCCAGTACTTC. It encodes CASSPRLAAIQETQYF.

This chain links TRBV19 with TRBJ2-5, with 8 bases that match TRBD1. V gave up 1 base and J gave up 5 bases; unmatched junction bases: 3. The CDR3 consists of 14 residues. CDR1 LNHDA and CDR2 SQIVND come from the germline V gene (reference sequence). CDR3 bases: TGTGCCAGTAGTATAGGGGACAGGACGGAGACCCAGTACTTC. It encodes CASSIGDRTETQYF.

As regards this clonotype: Being one base from a much bigger clone, this may be a read error. The chain couples TRBV20-1 to TRBJ2-7, with D possibly matching TRBD2 (6 bases). The CDR3 has 16 amino acids. CDR1 and CDR2 from the germline V gene are DFQATT and SNEGSKA (reference sequence). Trimming shortened V by 5 bases and J by 2 bases, and 22 bases separated the two germline ends. This chain's CDR3 is CSAPSTGSGLTYEQYF. The CDR3 nucleotides are TGCAGTGCTCCTTCAACCGGGAGCGGGCTAACCTACGAGCAGTACTTC.

This clonotype was found a few times. The chain uses TRBV30 and TRBJ1-5, with D maybe TRBD1 (6 bases). The germline V and J ends were trimmed by 3 bases and 1 base, with 10 bases remaining between them. The CDR3 length is 14 residues. Germline V gene sequence: CDR1 GTSNPN, CDR2 SVGIG (reference sequence). CDR3 sequence reads: CAWSVGQSNQPQHF. The CDR3 nucleotides read TGTGCCTGGAGCGTAGGACAGAGCAATCAGCCCCAGCATTTT.

V is TRBV27 and J is TRBJ2-7; 7 nucleotides line up with TRBD1. The CDR3 sequence is 16 residues long. Germline values: CDR1 MNHEY, CDR2 SMNVEV (reference sequence). Trimming cost V 2 bases and J 6 bases; bases outside gene matches: 13. CDR3 loop: CASSLVGVTGSVEQYF. In nucleotides, the CDR3 is TGTGCCAGCAGTTTAGTGGGAGTGACAGGGTCTGTCGAGCAGTACTTC.

This clonotype was counted many times. The chain combines TRBV5-4 with TRBJ2-7; D is possibly TRBD2 (5 bases). Germline V gene data show CDR1 as SGHNT and CDR2 as YYREEE (reference sequence). Trimming shortened V by 4 bases and J by 7 bases, and 21 bases separated the two germline ends. This CDR3 is built from 15 residues. DNA of the CDR3: TGTGCCAGCAGCATCACCGGGAACCCTACTTCAGAGCAGTACTTC. The encoded protein is CASSITGNPTSEQYF.